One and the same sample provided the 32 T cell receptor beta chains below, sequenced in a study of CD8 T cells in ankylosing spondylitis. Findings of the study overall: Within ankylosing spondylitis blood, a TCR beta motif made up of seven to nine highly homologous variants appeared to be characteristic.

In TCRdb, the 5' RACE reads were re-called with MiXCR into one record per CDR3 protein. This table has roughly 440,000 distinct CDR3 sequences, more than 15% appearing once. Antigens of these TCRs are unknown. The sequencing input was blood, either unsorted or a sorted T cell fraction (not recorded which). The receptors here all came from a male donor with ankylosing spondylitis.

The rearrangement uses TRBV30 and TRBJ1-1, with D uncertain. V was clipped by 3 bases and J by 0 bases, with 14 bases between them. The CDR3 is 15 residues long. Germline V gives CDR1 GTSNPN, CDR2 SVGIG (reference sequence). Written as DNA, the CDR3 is TGTGCCTGGAGGATTACGGACTTAATGAACACTGAAGCTTTCTTT. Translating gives CAWRITDLMNTEAFF.

CDR3 nucleotides: TGTGCCAGCTCAACCCCAGGAACCTACGAGCAGTACTTC. Translation gives CASSTPGTYEQYF. The genes are TRBV18 and TRBJ2-7, with no clear D. Germline CDR1 reads KGHSH; CDR2 reads LQKENI. The CDR3 is made up of 13 amino acids. Trimming removed 5 bases at V and 2 bases at J, with 10 bases between.

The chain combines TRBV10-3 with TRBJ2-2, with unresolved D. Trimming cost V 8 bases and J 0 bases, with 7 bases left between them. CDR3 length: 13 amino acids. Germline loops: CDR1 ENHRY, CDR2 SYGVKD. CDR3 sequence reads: CAIGPTNTGELFF. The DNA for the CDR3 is TGTGCCATCGGTCCAACGAACACCGGGGAGCTGTTTTTT.

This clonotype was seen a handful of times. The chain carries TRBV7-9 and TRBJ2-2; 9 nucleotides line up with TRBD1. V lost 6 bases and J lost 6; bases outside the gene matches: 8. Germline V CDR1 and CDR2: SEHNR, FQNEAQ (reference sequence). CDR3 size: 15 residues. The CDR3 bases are TGTGCCAGCAGAACGACAGGGGGGAAAGCCGGGGAGCTGTTTTTT. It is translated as CASRTTGGKAGELFF.

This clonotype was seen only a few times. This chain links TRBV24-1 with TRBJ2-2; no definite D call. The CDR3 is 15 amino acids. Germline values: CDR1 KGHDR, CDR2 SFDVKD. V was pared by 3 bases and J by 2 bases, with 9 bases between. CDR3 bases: TGTGCCACCAGTGATGAACACCTCAACACCGGGGAGCTGTTTTTT. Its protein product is CATSDEHLNTGELFF.

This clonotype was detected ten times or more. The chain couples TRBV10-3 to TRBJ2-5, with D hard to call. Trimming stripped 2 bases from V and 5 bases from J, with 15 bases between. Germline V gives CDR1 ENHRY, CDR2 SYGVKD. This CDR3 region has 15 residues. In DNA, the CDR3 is TGTGCCATCAGTGAGGGTTATGAAGAGCTGGAGACCCAGTACTTC. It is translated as CAISEGYEELETQYF.

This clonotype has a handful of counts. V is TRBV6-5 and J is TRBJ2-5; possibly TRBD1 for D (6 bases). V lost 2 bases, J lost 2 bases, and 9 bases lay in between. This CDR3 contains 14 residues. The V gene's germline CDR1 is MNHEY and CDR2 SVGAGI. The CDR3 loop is CASSYGQIQETQYF. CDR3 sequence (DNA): TGTGCCAGCAGTTACGGACAGATTCAAGAGACCCAGTACTTC.

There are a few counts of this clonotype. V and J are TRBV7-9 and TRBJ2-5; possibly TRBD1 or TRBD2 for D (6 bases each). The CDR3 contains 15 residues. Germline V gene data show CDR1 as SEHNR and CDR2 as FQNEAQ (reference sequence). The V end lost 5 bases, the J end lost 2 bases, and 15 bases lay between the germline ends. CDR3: CASSRGRKQQETQYF. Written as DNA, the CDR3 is TGTGCCAGCAGCCGGGGGCGCAAGCAACAAGAGACCCAGTACTTC.

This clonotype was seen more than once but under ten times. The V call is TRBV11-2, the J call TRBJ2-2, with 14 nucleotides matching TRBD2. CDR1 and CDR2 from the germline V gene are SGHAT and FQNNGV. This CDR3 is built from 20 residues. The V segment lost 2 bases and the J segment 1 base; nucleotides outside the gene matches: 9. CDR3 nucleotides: TGTGCCAGCAGCTTAAGGGACTCAGGACTAGCGGGGGGGAACACCGGGGAGCTGTTTTTT. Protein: CASSLRDSGLAGGNTGELFF.

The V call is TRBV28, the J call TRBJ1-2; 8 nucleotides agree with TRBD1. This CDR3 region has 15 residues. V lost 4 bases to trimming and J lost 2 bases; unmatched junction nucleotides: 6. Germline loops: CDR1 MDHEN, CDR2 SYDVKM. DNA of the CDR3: TGTGCCAGCAGTTCTTCAGGGGGCCCCAACTATGGCTACACCTTC. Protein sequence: CASSSSGGPNYGYTF.

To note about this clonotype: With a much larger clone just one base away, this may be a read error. DNA for the CDR3: TGTACCAGCAGTTTTGGGGGACGCGGAAACACCATATATTTT. Protein: CTSSFGGRGNTIYF. The chain has TRBV12-3 or TRBV12-4 and TRBJ1-3, with D perhaps matching TRBD1 (5 bases). The CDR3 totals 14 residues.

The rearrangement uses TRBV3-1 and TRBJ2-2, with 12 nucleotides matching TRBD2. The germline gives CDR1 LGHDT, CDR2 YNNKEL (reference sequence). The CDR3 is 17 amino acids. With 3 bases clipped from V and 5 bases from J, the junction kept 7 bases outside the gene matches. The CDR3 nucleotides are TGTGCCAGCAGCCACATACTAGCGGGGGGAATAACCGGGGAGCTGTTTTTT. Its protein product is CASSHILAGGITGELFF. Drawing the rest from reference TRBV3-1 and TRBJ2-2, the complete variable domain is DTAVSQTPKYLVTQMGNDKSIKCEQNLGHDTMYWYKQDSKKFLKIMFSYNNKELIINETVPNRFSPKSPDKAHLNLHINSLELGDSAVYFCASSHILAGGITGELFFGEGSRLTVL.

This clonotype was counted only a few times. For the CDR3, the DNA is TGCGCCAGCAGCTTGGCCGGGCAGGGTGGTGAAAAACTGTTTTTT. Encoded protein: CASSLAGQGGEKLFF. The V and J genes are TRBV5-1 and TRBJ1-4; tentative D call: TRBD1 (5 bases). Deletions cut 0 bases from V and 7 bases from J, with 13 bases between. This CDR3 has 15 amino acids. CDR1 is SGHRS and CDR2 is YFSETQ in the germline V gene.

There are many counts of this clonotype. The CDR3 spells CASSWGTGETEAFF. CDR3 nucleotides: TGCGCCAGCAGCTGGGGGACAGGGGAGACTGAAGCTTTCTTT. The chain couples TRBV5-1 to TRBJ1-1, with TRBD1 identical over 10 bases. Trimming cost V 3 bases and J 5 bases; bases outside gene matches: 4. Per germline, CDR1 SGHRS and CDR2 YFSETQ. The CDR3 totals 14 residues. Using reference TRBV5-1 and TRBJ1-1 for the parts outside the CDR3, the full variable domain is KAGVTQTPRYLIKTRGQQVTLSCSPISGHRSVSWYQQTPGQGLQFLFEYFSETQRNKGNFPGRFSGRQFSNSRSEMNVSTLELGDSALYLCASSWGTGETEAFFGQGTRLTVV.

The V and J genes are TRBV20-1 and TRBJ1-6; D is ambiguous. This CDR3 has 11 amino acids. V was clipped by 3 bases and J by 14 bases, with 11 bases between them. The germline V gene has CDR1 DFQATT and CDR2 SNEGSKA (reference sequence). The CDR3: CSARTAWALHF. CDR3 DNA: TGCAGTGCTAGGACGGCGTGGGCCCTCCACTTT.

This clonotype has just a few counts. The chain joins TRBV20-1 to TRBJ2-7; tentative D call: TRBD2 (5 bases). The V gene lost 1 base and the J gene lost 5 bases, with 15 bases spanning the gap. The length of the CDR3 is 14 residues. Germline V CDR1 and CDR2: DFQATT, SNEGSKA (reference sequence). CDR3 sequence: CSARGVRGGDEQYF. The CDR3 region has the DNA TGCAGTGCTAGAGGGGTCCGGGGTGGGGACGAGCAGTACTTC.

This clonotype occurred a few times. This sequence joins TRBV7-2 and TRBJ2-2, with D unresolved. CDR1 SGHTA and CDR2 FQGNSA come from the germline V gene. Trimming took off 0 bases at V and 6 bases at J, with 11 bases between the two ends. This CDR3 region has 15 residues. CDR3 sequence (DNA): TGTGCCAGCAGCTTAGCCCAATTGGGTTCCGGGGAGCTGTTTTTT. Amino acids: CASSLAQLGSGELFF.

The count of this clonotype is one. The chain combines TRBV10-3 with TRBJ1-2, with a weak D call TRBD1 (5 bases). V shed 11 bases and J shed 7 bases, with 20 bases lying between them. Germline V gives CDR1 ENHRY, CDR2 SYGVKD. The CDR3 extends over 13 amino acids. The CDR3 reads CALKGELRGGYTF. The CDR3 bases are TGTGCCCTCAAAGGGGAATTGCGGGGTGGCTACACCTTC.

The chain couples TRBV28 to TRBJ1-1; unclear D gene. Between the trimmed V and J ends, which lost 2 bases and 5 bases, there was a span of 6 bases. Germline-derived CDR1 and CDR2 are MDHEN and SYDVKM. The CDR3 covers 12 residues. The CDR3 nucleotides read TGTGCCAGCAGTTTAAGGCATACTGAAGCTTTCTTT. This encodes CASSLRHTEAFF.

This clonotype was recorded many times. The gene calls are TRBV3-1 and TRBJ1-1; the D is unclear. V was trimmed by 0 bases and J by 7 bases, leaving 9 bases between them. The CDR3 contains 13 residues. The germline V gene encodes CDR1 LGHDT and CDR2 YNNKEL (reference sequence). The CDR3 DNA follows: TGTGCCAGCAGCCAAGACTGGCAGCTTGAAGCTTTCTTT. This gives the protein CASSQDWQLEAFF.

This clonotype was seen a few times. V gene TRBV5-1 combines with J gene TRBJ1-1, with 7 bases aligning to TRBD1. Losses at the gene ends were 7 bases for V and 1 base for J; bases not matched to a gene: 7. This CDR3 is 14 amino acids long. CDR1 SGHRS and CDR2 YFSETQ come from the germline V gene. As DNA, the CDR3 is TGCGCCAGCTGCCGGACAGGTGGGAACACTGAAGCTTTCTTT. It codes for CASCRTGGNTEAFF.

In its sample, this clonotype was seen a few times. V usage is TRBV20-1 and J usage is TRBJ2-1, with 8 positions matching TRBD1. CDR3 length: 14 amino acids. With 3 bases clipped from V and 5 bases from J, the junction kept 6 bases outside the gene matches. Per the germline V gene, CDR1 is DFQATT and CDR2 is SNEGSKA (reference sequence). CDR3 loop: CSAREGQADNEQFF. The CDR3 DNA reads TGCAGTGCTAGGGAGGGACAGGCGGACAATGAGCAGTTCTTC.

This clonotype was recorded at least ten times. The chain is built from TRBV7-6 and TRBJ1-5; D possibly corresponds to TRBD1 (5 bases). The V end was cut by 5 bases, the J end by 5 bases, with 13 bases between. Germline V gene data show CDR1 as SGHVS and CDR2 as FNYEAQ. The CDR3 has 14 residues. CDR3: CASSEGTGDQPQHF. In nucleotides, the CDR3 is TGTGCCAGCAGCGAAGGGACGGGTGATCAGCCCCAGCATTTT.

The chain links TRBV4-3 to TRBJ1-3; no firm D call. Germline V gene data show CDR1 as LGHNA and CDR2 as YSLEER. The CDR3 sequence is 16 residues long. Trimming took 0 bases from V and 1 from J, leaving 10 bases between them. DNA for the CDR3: TGCGCCAGCAGCCAAGATTATTCACAGTCTGGAAACACCATATATTTT. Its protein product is CASSQDYSQSGNTIYF.

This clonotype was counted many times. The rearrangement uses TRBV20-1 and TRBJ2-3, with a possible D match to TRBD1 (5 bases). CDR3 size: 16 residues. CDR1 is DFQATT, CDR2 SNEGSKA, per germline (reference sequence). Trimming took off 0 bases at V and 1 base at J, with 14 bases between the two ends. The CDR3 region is CSARDYRQRGTDTQYF. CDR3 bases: TGCAGTGCTAGAGACTACCGACAGCGAGGCACAGATACGCAGTATTTT.

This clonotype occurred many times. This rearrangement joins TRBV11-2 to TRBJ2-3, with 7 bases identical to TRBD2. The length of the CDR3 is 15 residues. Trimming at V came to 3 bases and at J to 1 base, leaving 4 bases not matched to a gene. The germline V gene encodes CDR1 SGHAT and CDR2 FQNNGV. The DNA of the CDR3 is TGTGCCAGCAGCTTGGTGGGGGGGGGCACAGATACGCAGTATTTT. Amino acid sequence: CASSLVGGGTDTQYF.

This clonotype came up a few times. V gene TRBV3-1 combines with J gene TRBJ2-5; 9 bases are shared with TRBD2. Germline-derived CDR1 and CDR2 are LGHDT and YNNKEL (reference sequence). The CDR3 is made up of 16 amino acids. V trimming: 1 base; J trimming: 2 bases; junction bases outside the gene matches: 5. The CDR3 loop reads CASSQAAGGPQETQYF. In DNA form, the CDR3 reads TGTGCCAGCAGCCAAGCGGCGGGGGGGCCGCAAGAGACCCAGTACTTC.

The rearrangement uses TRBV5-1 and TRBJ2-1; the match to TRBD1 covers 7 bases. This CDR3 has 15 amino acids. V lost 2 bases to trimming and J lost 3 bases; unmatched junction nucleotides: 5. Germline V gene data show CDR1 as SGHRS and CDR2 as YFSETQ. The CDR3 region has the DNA TGCGCCAGCAGCTTTGAGGGGGCGGACTACAATGAGCAGTTCTTC. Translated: CASSFEGADYNEQFF.

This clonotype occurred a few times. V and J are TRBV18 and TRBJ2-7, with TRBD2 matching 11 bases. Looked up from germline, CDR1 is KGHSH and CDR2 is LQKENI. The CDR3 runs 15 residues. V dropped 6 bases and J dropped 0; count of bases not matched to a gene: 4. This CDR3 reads CASSQTSGSSYEQYF. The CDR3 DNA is TGTGCCAGCTCTCAAACTAGCGGGAGCTCCTACGAGCAGTACTTC.

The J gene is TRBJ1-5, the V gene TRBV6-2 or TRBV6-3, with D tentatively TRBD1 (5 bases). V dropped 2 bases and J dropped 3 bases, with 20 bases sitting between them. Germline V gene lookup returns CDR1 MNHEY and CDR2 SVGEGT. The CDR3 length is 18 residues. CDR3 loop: CASSYGPGGTPLNQPQHF. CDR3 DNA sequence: TGTGCCAGCAGTTACGGGCCGGGCGGGACTCCACTCAATCAGCCCCAGCATTTT.

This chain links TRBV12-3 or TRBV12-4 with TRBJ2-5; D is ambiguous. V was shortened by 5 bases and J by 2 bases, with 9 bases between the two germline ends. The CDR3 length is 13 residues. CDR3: CASSMLIQETQYF. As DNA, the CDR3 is TGTGCCAGCAGTATGCTAATTCAAGAGACCCAGTACTTC.

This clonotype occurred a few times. The DNA of the CDR3 is TGTGCCAGCAGTTACTACGGACTCGGGACAGCAAACTACGAGCAGTACTTC. Residues: CASSYYGLGTANYEQYF. The rearrangement links TRBV6-5 to TRBJ2-7, with 7 bases that match TRBD1. The CDR3 contains 17 residues. The germline gives CDR1 MNHEY, CDR2 SVGAGI. V shed 1 base, J shed 3 bases, and the junction held 12 bases outside the gene matches.